These 15 T cell receptor beta chains were all obtained from the same sample, sequenced in a study of cytomegalovirus exposure and HLA in healthy donors. In the PCR, 60 Vbeta and 13 Jbeta primers were used. The data were produced by immunoSEQ multiplex PCR, yet TCRdb's version contains in-frame clones alone and is incomplete. The data contain about 82,000 clones, around 70% of them singletons. The specimen was PBMCs. Receptors originate from a woman aged 45-65 years in good health and CMV-seropositive.

This chain links TRBV6-1 with TRBJ1-4; 8 nucleotides align to TRBD1. The CDR3 has 15 amino acids. Germline V lookup: CDR1 MNHNS, CDR2 SASEGT. V lost 7 bases and J lost 5; bases outside the gene matches: 9. The CDR3 is CASNGRGPSNEKLFF. CDR3 coding DNA: TGTGCCAGCAACGGCAGGGGGCCTAGCAATGAAAAACTGTTTTTT.

The chain recombines TRBV14 with TRBJ2-5; 12 bases are shared with TRBD2. Germline V gene sequence: CDR1 SGHDN, CDR2 FVKESK. The CDR3 is made up of 17 amino acids. V was clipped by 4 bases and J by 1 base; unmatched bases: 7. The CDR3 loop reads CASSPSRGLAGQETQYF. The CDR3 DNA is TGTGCCAGCAGCCCCTCCCGGGGACTAGCGGGCCAAGAGACCCAGTACTTC.

J is TRBJ2-1 and V is TRBV6-9; no definite D call. Per the germline V gene, CDR1 is MNHGY and CDR2 is SVAAGI. V was pared by 10 bases and J by 5 bases, with 3 bases between. This CDR3 contains 9 residues. The CDR3: CAIDNEQFF. CDR3 in DNA: TGTGCCATAGACAATGAGCAGTTCTTC.

This clone was observed a handful of times. The J gene is TRBJ2-7, the V gene TRBV5-1; 11 nucleotides match TRBD2. Germline assignment: CDR1 SGHRS and CDR2 YFSETQ. The trim removed 3 bases at V and 0 bases at J, leaving 5 bases unmatched. This CDR3 region has 16 residues. For the CDR3, the DNA is TGCGCCAGCAGCTCCGGGACTAGCGGCCTCTCCTACGAGCAGTACTTC. Translating gives CASSSGTSGLSYEQYF. Looking up the rest from reference TRBV5-1 and TRBJ2-7 gives the full variable domain: KAGVTQTPRYLIKTRGQQVTLSCSPISGHRSVSWYQQTPGQGLQFLFEYFSETQRNKGNFPGRFSGRQFSNSRSEMNVSTLELGDSALYLCASSSGTSGLSYEQYFGPGTRLTVT.

The chain has TRBV7-2 and TRBJ2-5, with D tentatively TRBD2 (6 bases). The CDR3 length is 16 residues. The ends were cut back, 1 base at V and 3 bases at J, with 15 bases in the middle. Germline CDR1 reads SGHTA; CDR2 reads FQGNSA. The CDR3 sequence is CASSLVGKTREETQYF. Here the CDR3 DNA reads TGTGCCAGCAGCTTAGTAGGGAAGACTAGGGAAGAGACCCAGTACTTC.

This chain joins TRBV7-9 and TRBJ1-2, with D possibly being TRBD1 (5 bases). Germline CDR1 SEHNR, CDR2 FQNEAQ (reference sequence). This CDR3 is built from 14 residues. The ends were cut back, 5 bases at V and 2 bases at J, with 12 bases in the middle. The CDR3, as DNA: TGTGCCAGCAGCCCCTTCGGGGGAAACTATGGCTACACCTTC. Translated, it gives CASSPFGGNYGYTF.

The chain links TRBV30 to TRBJ2-1; a possible D gene is TRBD2 (6 bases). Germline CDR1 reads GTSNPN; CDR2 reads SVGIG (reference sequence). The CDR3 contains 14 residues. V was clipped by 0 bases and J by 6 bases, with 12 bases between them. The CDR3 here is CAWSVGGIPNEQFF. For the CDR3, the DNA is TGTGCCTGGAGTGTGGGCGGGATTCCCAATGAGCAGTTCTTC.

The chain carries TRBV9 and TRBJ2-3, with TRBD2 matching over 7 bases. V lost 8 bases, J lost 3 bases, and 18 bases stayed unmatched. The germline gives CDR1 SGDLS, CDR2 YYNGEE. The CDR3 is 17 residues long. CDR3 nucleotides: TGTGCCAGAAGCCTCCTTGTGGGAGGGAAATGGACAGATACGCAGTATTTT. Translated, it gives CARSLLVGGKWTDTQYF.

This chain links TRBV4-1 with TRBJ1-2; D is undetermined. Germline values: CDR1 MGHRA, CDR2 YSYEKL. The V end lost 3 bases, the J end lost 7 bases, and 15 bases lay between the germline ends. The CDR3 length is 14 residues. CDR3 amino acids: CASSHSWEGGGYTF. DNA of the CDR3: TGCGCCAGCAGCCATTCCTGGGAGGGAGGTGGCTACACCTTC.

The chain uses TRBV13 and TRBJ2-4, with 14 bases that match TRBD2. The V gene's germline CDR1 is PRHDT and CDR2 FYEKMQ (reference sequence). CDR3 length: 15 residues. The V segment lost 8 bases and the J segment 1 base; nucleotides outside the gene matches: 1. The CDR3 DNA is TGTGCCAGCGGGACTAGCGGGAGCGCCAAAAACATTCAGTACTTC. Amino acids: CASGTSGSAKNIQYF.

This clone was detected many times. The V and J genes are TRBV6-1 and TRBJ1-3; D not resolved. Germline assignment: CDR1 MNHNS and CDR2 SASEGT. The V and J ends lost 1 base and 0 bases respectively, with 7 bases between them. CDR3 length equals 15 residues. For the CDR3, the DNA is TGTGCCAGCAGTGAAGTCGGGGTCTCTGGAAACACCATATATTTT. As protein: CASSEVGVSGNTIYF.

CDR3: CAWSPLVGQGTQYF. The CDR3 DNA reads as TGTGCCTGGAGTCCCCTAGTGGGGCAGGGGACCCAGTACTTC. J is TRBJ2-5 and V is TRBV30; D possibly corresponds to TRBD1 (5 bases). The CDR3 sequence is 14 residues long. The V gene's germline CDR1 is GTSNPN and CDR2 SVGIG (reference sequence). Deletions cut 2 bases from V and 7 bases from J, with 17 bases between.

The chain is built from TRBV7-2 and TRBJ2-7; D uncertain. Trimming pared 1 base from V and 8 bases from J, leaving 12 bases between. The CDR3 extends over 13 amino acids. CDR1 is SGHTA, CDR2 FQGNSA, per germline. The CDR3 here is CASSLVGTTQQYF. The CDR3 DNA reads as TGTGCCAGCAGCTTAGTAGGCACTACGCAGCAGTACTTC. The whole variable domain, filled in from reference TRBV7-2 and TRBJ2-7, reads GAGVSQSPSNKVTEKGKDVELRCDPISGHTALYWYRQSLGQGLEFLIYFQGNSAPDKSGLPSDRFSAERTGGSVSTLTIQRTQQEDSAVYLCASSLVGTTQQYFGPGTRLTVT.

A few counts support this clone. The CDR3 region is CASSLDLVQPTEAFF. The CDR3 DNA reads as TGTGCCAGCAGCTTAGATCTCGTACAGCCAACTGAAGCTTTCTTT. The chain carries TRBV11-3 and TRBJ1-1; D call uncertain. Germline values: CDR1 SGHNT, CDR2 YENEEA. This CDR3 is built from 15 residues. V lost 0 bases to trimming and J lost 5 bases, with 13 bases between them. The full variable domain, its missing parts supplied by reference TRBV11-3 and TRBJ1-1, is EAGVVQSPRYKIIEKKQPVAFWCNPISGHNTLYWYLQNLGQGPELLIRYENEEAVDDSQLPKDRFSAERLKGVDSTLKIQPAELGDSAVYLCASSLDLVQPTEAFFGQGTRLTVV.

This chain joins TRBV30 and TRBJ2-2; 8 bases line up with TRBD2. V lost 3 bases and J lost 4; bases outside the gene matches: 7. The CDR3 has 15 amino acids. Germline V CDR1 and CDR2: GTSNPN, SVGIG (reference sequence). The CDR3 reads CAWRDSGSGTGELFF. The CDR3 DNA reads as TGTGCCTGGAGGGACAGCGGGAGTGGCACCGGGGAGCTGTTTTTT.